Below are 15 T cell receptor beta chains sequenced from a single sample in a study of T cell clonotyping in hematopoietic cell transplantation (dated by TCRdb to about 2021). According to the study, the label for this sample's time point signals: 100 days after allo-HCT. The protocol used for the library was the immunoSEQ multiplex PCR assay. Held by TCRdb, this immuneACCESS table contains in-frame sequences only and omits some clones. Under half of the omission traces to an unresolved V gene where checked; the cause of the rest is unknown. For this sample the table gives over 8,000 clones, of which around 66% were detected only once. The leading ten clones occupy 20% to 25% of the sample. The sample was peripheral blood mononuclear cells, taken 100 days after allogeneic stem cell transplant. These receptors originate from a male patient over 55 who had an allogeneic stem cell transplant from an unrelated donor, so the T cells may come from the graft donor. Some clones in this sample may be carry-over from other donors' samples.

CDR3 region: CASSYGGVSGNTIYF. The CDR3 DNA sequence: TGTGCCAGCAGTTACGGGGGTGTTTCTGGAAACACCATATATTTT. The V and J genes are TRBV6-5 and TRBJ1-3; possible D gene TRBD1, 5 bases. Between the trimmed V and J ends, which lost 2 bases and 1 base, there was a span of 9 bases. Germline CDR1 reads MNHEY; CDR2 reads SVGAGI. The CDR3 contains 15 residues.

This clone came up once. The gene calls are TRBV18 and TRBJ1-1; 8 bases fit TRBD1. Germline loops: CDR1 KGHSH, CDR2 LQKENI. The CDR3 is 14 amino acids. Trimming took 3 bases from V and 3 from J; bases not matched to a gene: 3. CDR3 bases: TGTGCCAGCTCACCGGGACAGGAAGACACTGAAGCTTTCTTT. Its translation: CASSPGQEDTEAFF.

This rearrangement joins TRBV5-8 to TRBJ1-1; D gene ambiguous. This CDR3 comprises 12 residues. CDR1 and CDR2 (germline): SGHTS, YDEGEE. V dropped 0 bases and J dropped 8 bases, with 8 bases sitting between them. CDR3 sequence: CASSLGLAEAFF. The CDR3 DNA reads TGTGCCAGCAGCTTGGGTTTAGCGGAAGCTTTCTTT.

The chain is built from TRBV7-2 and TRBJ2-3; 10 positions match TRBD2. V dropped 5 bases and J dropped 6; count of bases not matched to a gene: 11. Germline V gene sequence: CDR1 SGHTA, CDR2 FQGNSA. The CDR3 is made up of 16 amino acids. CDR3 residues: CASSKKREGPWDTQYF. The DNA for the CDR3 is TGTGCCAGCAGCAAAAAGCGGGAGGGCCCCTGGGATACGCAGTATTTT.

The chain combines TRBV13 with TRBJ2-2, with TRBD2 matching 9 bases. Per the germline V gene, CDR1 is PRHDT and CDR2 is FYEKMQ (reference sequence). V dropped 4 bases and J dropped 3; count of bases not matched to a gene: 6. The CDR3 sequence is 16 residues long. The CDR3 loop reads CASSSATSGYTGELFF. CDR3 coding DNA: TGTGCCAGCAGCTCTGCGACTAGCGGTTACACCGGGGAGCTGTTTTTT.

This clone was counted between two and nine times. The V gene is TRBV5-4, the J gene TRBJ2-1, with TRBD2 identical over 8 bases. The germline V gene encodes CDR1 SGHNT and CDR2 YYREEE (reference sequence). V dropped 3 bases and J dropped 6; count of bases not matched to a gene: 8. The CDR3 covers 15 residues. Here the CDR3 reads CASSSGGAPRNEQFF. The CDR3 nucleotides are TGTGCCAGCAGCTCCGGGGGGGCCCCCCGCAATGAGCAGTTCTTC.

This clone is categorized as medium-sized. The CDR3 DNA follows: TGCGCCAGCAGCCAAGATCAGGGGACAGGGGGCGTTGTTGGCTACACCTTC. It specifies CASSQDQGTGGVVGYTF. The chain joins TRBV4-1 to TRBJ1-2; the match to TRBD1 covers 12 bases. From germline, CDR1 is MGHRA and CDR2 YSYEKL. There are 17 residues in the CDR3. Unmatched junction bases numbered 9, after V lost 0 bases and J lost 7 bases.

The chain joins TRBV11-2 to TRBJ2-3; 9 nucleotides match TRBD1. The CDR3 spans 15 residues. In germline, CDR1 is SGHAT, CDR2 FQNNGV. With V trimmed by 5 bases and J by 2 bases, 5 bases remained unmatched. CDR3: CASSPGQGHTDTQYF. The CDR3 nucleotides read TGTGCCAGCAGCCCGGGACAGGGTCACACAGATACGCAGTATTTT.

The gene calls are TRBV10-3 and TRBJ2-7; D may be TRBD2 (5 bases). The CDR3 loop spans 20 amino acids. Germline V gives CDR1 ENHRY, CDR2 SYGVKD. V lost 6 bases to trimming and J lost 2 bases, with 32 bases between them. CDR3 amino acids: CAISVISARKTEVGAYEQYF. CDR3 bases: TGTGCCATCAGCGTAATCTCCGCCCGGAAGACGGAGGTCGGGGCCTACGAGCAGTACTTC.

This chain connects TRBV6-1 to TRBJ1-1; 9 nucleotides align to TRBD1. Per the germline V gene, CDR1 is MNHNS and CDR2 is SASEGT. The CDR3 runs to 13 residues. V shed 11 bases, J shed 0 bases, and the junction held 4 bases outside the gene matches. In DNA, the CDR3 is TGTGCCGGAGGGACAGGGCTGAACACTGAAGCTTTCTTT. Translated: CAGGTGLNTEAFF.

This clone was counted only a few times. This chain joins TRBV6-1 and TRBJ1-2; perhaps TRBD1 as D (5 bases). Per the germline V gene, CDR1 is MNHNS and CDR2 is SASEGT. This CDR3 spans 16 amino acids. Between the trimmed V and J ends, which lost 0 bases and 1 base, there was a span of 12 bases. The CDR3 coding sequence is TGTGCCAGCAGTGAAGCGGGGGGACGGATTAACTATGGCTACACCTTC. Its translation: CASSEAGGRINYGYTF.

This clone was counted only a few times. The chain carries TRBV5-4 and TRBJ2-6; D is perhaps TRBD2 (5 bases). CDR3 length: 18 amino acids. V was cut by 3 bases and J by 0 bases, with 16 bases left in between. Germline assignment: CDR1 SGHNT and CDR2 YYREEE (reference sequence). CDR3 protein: CASSSGGLLLSGANVLTF. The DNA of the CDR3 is TGTGCCAGCAGCTCCGGAGGCCTCCTGCTCTCTGGGGCCAACGTCCTGACTTTC.

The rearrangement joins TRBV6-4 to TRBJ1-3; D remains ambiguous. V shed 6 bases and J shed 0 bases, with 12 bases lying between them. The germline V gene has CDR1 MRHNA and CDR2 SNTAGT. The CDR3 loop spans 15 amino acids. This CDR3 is CASSYDSSSGNTIYF. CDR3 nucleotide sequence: TGTGCCAGCAGCTACGACTCGTCCTCTGGAAACACCATATATTTT.

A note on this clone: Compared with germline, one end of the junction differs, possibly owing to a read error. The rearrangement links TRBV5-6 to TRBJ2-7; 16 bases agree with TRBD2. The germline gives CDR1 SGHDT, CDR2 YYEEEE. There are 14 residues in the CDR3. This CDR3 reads CASSLMGTSGRVAF. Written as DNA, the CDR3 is TGTGCCAGCAGTCTCATGGGGACTAGCGGGAGGGTTGCCTTC. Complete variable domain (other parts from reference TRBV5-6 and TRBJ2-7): DAGVTQSPTHLIKTRGQQVTLRCSPKSGHDTVSWYQQALGQGPQFIFQYYEEEERQRGNFPDRFSGHQFPNYSSELNVNALLLGDSALYLCASSLMGTSGRVAFGPGTRLTVT.

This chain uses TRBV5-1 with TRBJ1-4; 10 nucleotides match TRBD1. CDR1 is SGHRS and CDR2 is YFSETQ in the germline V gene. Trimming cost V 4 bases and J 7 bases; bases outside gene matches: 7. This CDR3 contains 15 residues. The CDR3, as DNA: TGCGCCAGCAGCCCGACAGGGGGCAGATCTGAAAAACTGTTTTTT. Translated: CASSPTGGRSEKLFF.